This T cell receptor (beta chain) is drawn from a study of blood T cell repertoires in COVID-19. Sequenced by immunoSEQ multiplex PCR; TCRdb stores in-frame clones only, minus some. The sample yields around 92,000 clones, 85% to 90% seen once. Germline V CDR1 and CDR2: ENHRY, SYGVKD. V trimming: 0 bases; J trimming: 8 bases; junction bases outside the gene matches: 12. The CDR3 has 17 amino acids. Source material: peripheral blood. This TCR came from a woman aged 55-75 years in a cohort sampled during active or convalescent COVID-19. J is TRBJ2-3 and V is TRBV10-3, with 9 bases lining up with TRBD2. CDR3 DNA sequence: TGTGCCATCAGTGAGTCGAACCTAGCGCGGGGGGGAGGTACGCAGTATTTT. Its protein product is CAISESNLARGGGTQYF.